One TCR beta chain is described in this entry. The repertoire was sequenced with immunoSEQ multiplex PCR; TCRdb's copy has only in-frame clones and lacks some. This sample has approximately 50,000 clones, with over 75% found just once. This sample is part of a study of T cell responses to AZD1222 COVID-19 vaccine. The germline CDR1 and CDR2 sequences are SGHDN and FVKESK. CDR3 size: 17 residues. J gave up 3 bases and V 1 base, and 6 bases lay outside the gene matches. The chain is built from TRBV14 and TRBJ2-3, with 11 bases fitting TRBD2. Here the sequenced sample was peripheral blood, taken on day 0 of AZD1222 vaccination. This clonotype was sampled from an adult in good health. CDR3 sequence reads: CASSQAKTSGTTDTQYF. As DNA, the CDR3 is TGTGCCAGCAGCCAAGCTAAGACTAGCGGGACAACAGATACGCAGTATTTT.